The subject of this entry is one T cell receptor (beta chain). As yet, its antigen is unknown. Trimming shortened V by 6 bases and J by 2 bases, and 13 bases separated the two germline ends. Per the germline V gene, CDR1 is DFQATT and CDR2 is SNEGSKA (reference sequence). This CDR3 contains 13 residues. The source of the sample is a study of post-analysis software for immune sequencing data. Across the study: Relapsing-remitting, secondary progressive and progressive-relapsing forms of multiple sclerosis all featured among disease courses. General study findings and limits: Elevated frequency relative to controls characterized roughly five TRBV segments in patients, TRBV5-6, TRBV5-1 and TRBV20-1 among them.

TCR beta libraries were prepared from cDNA with unique molecular identifiers. Some 500,000 cDNA molecules were obtained per 1 to 10 million input T cells. TCRdb called the PCR reads again in MiXCR, with one record for every CDR3 protein. Here the sample spans 650,000 to 900,000 distinct CDR3 sequences, approximately 44% being singletons. This sequence was found in a girl between 5 and 17 years old with multiple sclerosis. The chain uses TRBV20-1 and TRBJ2-5; no reliable D call. The sample was blood. CDR3 nucleotides: TGCAGTGCCCATCGACCAGTTCAAGAGACCCAGTACTTC. Translating it yields CSAHRPVQETQYF.